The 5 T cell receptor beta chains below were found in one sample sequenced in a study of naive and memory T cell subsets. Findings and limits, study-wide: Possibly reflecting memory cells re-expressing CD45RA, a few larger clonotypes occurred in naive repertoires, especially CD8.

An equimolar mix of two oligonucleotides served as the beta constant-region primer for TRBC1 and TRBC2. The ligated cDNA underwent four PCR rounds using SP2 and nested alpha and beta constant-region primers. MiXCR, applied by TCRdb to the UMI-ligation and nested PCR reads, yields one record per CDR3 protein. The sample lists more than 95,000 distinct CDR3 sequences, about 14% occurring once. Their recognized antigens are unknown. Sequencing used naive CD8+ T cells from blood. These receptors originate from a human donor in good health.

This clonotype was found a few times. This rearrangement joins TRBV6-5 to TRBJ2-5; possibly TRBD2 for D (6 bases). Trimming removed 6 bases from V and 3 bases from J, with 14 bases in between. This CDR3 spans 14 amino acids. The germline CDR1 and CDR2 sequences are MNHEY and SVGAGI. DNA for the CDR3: TGTGCCAGCAGCCCGGTGGGCGGGGAAGAGACCCAGTACTTC. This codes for CASSPVGGEETQYF.

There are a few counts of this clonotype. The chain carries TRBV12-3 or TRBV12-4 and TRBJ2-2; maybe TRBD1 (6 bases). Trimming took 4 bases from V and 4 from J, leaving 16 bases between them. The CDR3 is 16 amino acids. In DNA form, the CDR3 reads TGTGCCAGCAGTTCCCCCACGGGACAACTCACCGGGGAGCTGTTTTTT. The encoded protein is CASSSPTGQLTGELFF.

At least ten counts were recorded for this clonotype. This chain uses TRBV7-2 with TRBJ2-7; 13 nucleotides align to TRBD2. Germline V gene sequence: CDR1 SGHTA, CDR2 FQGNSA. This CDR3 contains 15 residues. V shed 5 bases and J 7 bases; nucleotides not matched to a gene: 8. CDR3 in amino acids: CASSPGLAGVLEQYF. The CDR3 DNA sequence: TGTGCCAGCAGCCCAGGACTAGCGGGAGTTCTGGAGCAGTACTTC.

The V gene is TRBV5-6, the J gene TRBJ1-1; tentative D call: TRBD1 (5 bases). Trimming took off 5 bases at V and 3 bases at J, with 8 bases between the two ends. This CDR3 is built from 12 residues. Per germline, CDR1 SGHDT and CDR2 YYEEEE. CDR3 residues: CASSTGDTEAFF. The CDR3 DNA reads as TGTGCCAGCAGTACGGGGGACACTGAAGCTTTCTTT. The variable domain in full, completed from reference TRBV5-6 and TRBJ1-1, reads DAGVTQSPTHLIKTRGQQVTLRCSPKSGHDTVSWYQQALGQGPQFIFQYYEEEERQRGNFPDRFSGHQFPNYSSELNVNALLLGDSALYLCASSTGDTEAFFGQGTRLTVV.

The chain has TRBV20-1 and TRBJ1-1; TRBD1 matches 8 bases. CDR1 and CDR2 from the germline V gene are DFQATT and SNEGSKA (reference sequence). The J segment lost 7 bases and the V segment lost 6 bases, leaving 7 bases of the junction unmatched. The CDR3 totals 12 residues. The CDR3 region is CSAPWTGFEAFF. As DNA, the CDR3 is TGCAGTGCACCCTGGACAGGGTTTGAAGCTTTCTTT.